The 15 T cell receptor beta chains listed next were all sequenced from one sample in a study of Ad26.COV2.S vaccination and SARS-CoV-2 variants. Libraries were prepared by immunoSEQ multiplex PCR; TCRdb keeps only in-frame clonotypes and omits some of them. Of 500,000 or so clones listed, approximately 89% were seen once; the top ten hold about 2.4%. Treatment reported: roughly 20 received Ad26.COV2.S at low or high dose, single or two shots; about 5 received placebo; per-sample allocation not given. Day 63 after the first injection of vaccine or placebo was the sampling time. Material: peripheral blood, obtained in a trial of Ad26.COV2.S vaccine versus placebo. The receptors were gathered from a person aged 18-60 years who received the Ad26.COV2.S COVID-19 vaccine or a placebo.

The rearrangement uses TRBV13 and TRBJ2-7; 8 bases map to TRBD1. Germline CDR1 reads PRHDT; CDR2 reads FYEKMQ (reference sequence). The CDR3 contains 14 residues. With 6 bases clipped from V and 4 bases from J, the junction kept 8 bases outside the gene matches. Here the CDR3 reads CASRRWTGSYEQYV. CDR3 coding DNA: TGTGCCAGCAGAAGATGGACAGGGAGTTACGAGCAGTACGTC.

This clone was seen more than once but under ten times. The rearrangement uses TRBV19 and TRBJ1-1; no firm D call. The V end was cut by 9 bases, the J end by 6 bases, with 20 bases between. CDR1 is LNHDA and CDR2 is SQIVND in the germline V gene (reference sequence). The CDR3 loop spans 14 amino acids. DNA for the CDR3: TGTGCCAGCCGCCCAAAAGGACGAAGGGCTGAAGCTTTCTTT. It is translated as CASRPKGRRAEAFF.

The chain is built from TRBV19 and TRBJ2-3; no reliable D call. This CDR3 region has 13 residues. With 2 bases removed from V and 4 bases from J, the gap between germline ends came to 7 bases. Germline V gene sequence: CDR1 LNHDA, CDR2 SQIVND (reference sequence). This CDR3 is CASSINFADTQYF. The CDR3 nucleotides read TGTGCCAGTAGTATAAACTTCGCAGATACGCAGTATTTT.

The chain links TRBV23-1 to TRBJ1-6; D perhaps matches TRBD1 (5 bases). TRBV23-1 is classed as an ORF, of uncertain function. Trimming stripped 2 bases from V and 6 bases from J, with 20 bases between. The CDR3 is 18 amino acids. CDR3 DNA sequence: TGCGCCAGCAGTCAAAAATTGCCTCCGGGACGGCTTAATTCACCCCTCCACTTT. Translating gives CASSQKLPPGRLNSPLHF.

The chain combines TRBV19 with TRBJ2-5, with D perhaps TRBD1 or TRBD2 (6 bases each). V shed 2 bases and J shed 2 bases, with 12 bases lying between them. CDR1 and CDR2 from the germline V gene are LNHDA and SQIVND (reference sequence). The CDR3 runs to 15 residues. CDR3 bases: TGTGCCAGTAGTATAAGGGGGGTCGGTCAAGAGACCCAGTACTTC. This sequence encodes CASSIRGVGQETQYF.

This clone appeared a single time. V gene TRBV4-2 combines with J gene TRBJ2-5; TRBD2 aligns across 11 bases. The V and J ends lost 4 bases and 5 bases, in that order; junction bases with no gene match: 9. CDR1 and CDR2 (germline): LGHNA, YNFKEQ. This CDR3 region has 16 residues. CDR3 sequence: CASSLSSGGPRETQYF. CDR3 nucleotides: TGTGCCAGCAGCCTTTCTAGCGGGGGGCCTCGCGAGACCCAGTACTTC.

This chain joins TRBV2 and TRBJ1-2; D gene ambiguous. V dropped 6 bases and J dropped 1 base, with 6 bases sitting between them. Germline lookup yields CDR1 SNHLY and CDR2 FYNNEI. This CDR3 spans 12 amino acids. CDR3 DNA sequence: TGTGCCAGCAGGGACCATAACTATGGCTACACCTTC. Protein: CASRDHNYGYTF.

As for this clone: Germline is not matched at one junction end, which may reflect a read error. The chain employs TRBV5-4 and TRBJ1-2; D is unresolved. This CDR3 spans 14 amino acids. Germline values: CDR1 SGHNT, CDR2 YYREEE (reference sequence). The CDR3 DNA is TGTGCCAGCACCCTTTCGGTATCTAATTATGGCTACACCTTC. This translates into CASTLSVSNYGYTF.

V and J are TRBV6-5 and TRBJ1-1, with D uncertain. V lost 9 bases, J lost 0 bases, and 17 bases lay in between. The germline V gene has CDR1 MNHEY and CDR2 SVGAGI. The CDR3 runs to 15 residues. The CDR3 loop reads CASTWNGNLNTEAFF. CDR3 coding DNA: TGTGCCAGTACTTGGAACGGCAACTTGAACACTGAAGCTTTCTTT.

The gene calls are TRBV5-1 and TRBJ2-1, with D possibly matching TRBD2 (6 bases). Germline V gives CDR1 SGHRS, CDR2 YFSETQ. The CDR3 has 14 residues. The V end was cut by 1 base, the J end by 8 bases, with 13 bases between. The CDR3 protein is CASSLSLAAHEQFF. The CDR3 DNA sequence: TGCGCCAGCAGCTTGAGTTTAGCGGCACATGAGCAGTTCTTC.

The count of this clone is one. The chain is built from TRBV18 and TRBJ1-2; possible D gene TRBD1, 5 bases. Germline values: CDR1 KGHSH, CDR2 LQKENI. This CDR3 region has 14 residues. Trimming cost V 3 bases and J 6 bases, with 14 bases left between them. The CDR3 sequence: CASSPRQIVNGYTF. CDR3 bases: TGTGCCAGCTCACCGAGACAGATAGTAAATGGCTACACCTTC. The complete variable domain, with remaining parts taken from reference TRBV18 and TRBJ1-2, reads NAGVMQNPRHLVRRRGQEARLRCSPMKGHSHVYWYRQLPEEGLKFMVYLQKENIIDESGMPKERFSAEFPKEGPSILRIQQVVRGDSAAYFCASSPRQIVNGYTFGSGTRLTVV.

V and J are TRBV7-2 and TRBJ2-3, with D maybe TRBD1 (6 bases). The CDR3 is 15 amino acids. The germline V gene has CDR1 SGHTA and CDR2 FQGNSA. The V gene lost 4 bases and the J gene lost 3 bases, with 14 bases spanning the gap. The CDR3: CASSSDRSWTDTQYF. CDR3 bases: TGTGCCAGCAGCTCCGACAGGAGCTGGACAGATACGCAGTATTTT.

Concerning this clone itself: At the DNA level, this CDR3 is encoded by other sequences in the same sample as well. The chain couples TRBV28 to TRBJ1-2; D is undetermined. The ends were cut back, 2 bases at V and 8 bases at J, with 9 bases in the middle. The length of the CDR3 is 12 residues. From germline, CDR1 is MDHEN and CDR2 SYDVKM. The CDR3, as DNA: TGTGCCAGCAGTTTAGCGGGTTACGGCTACACCTTC. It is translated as CASSLAGYGYTF.

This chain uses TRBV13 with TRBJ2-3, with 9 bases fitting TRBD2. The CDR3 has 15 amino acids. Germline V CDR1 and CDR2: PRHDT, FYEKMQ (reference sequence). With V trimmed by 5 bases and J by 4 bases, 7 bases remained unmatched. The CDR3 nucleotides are TGTGCCAGCAGCCAGTGGCGGGGGGGCCCAGATACGCAGTATTTT. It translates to CASSQWRGGPDTQYF.

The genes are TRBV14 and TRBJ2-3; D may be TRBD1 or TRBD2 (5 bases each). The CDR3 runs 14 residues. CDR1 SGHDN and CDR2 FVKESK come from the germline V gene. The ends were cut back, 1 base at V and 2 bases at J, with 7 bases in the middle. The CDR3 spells CASSQGGFTDTQYF. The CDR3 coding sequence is TGTGCCAGCAGCCAAGGGGGGTTCACAGATACGCAGTATTTT.